Shown below are 17 T cell receptor beta chains from a single sample sequenced in a study of neurological immune-mediated disorders. TCRdb ran MiXCR on the 5' RACE reads and lists one entry per CDR3 protein. Seen here are approximately 85,000 distinct CDR3 sequences, roughly 4.3% observed once, and the top ten hold approximately 5.4%. Time point of the sample: longitudinal time-point 3. Material for sequencing was PBMCs. The source of these receptors is a woman in her sixties or seventies with multiple sclerosis.

This clonotype was counted many times. The chain carries TRBV15 and TRBJ2-3; TRBD2 aligns across 9 bases. The CDR3 sequence is 18 residues long. The ends lost 0 bases at V and 2 bases at J; junction bases unmatched: 9. Germline assignment: CDR1 LNHNV and CDR2 YYDKDF (reference sequence). This chain's CDR3 is CATSRESPAGGITDTQYF. CDR3 in DNA: TGTGCCACCAGCAGAGAAAGTCCGGCGGGGGGGATCACAGATACGCAGTATTTT.

This clonotype came up many times. V and J are TRBV20-1 and TRBJ1-2; 8 nucleotides align to TRBD1. V lost 6 bases and J lost 8; bases outside the gene matches: 8. Per germline, CDR1 DFQATT and CDR2 SNEGSKA (reference sequence). This CDR3 contains 12 residues. The CDR3 is CSARTGRDGYTF. In DNA form, the CDR3 reads TGCAGTGCGAGGACAGGGCGGGACGGCTACACCTTC.

The table lists this clonotype with many counts. The V call is TRBV11-2, the J call TRBJ2-3; D is possibly TRBD1 (6 bases). This CDR3 has 15 residues. The V end was cut by 6 bases, the J end by 2 bases, with 15 bases between. Germline assignment: CDR1 SGHAT and CDR2 FQNNGV. CDR3 sequence reads: CASSWDTDYTDTQYF. The CDR3 bases are TGTGCCAGCAGTTGGGACACCGACTACACAGATACGCAGTATTTT.

This clonotype has at least ten counts. The chain couples TRBV6-5 to TRBJ2-6, with D perhaps given as TRBD1 or TRBD2 (6 bases each). V dropped 5 bases and J dropped 3 bases, with 17 bases sitting between them. The CDR3 has 17 residues. Germline V gives CDR1 MNHEY, CDR2 SVGAGI. The CDR3 region has the DNA TGTGCCAGCAGTCTCCTAAGGGGGGCGCTTGGGGCCAACGTCCTGACTTTC. This encodes CASSLLRGALGANVLTF.

This clonotype came up many times. CDR3 region: CASSLHPGQETQYF. CDR3 in DNA: TGCGCCAGCAGCTTGCACCCAGGTCAAGAGACCCAGTACTTC. The V call is TRBV5-1, the J call TRBJ2-5, with D hard to call. The CDR3 has 14 amino acids. Germline V lookup: CDR1 SGHRS, CDR2 YFSETQ. V lost 1 base, J lost 2 bases, and 9 bases lay in between.

This clonotype was counted many times. This chain uses TRBV7-2 with TRBJ1-6; D gene uncertain. The germline V gene has CDR1 SGHTA and CDR2 FQGNSA. CDR3 size: 14 residues. V lost 3 bases and J lost 7, with 10 bases in between. The CDR3 region is CASSLTTSNSPLHF. DNA of the CDR3: TGTGCCAGCAGCTTGACAACCTCGAATTCACCCCTCCACTTT.

At least ten counts were recorded for this clonotype. The gene calls are TRBV3-1 and TRBJ1-1; D uncertain. CDR3 length: 14 residues. CDR1 is LGHDT, CDR2 YNNKEL, per germline (reference sequence). With 5 bases removed from V and 1 base from J, the gap between germline ends came to 11 bases. CDR3 sequence: CASSSQTRNTEAFF. Written as DNA, the CDR3 is TGTGCCAGCAGCTCTCAGACAAGGAACACTGAAGCTTTCTTT.

This chain connects TRBV11-2 to TRBJ2-7; 7 bases agree with TRBD1. Per germline, CDR1 SGHAT and CDR2 FQNNGV. Trimming took 5 bases from V and 0 from J; bases not matched to a gene: 7. The CDR3 is made up of 15 amino acids. CDR3: CASSDRGDSSYEQYF. In DNA, the CDR3 is TGTGCCAGCAGCGATAGAGGGGACAGCTCCTACGAGCAGTACTTC. Together with reference TRBV11-2 and TRBJ2-7, the CDR3 gives the full variable domain: EAGVAQSPRYKIIEKRQSVAFWCNPISGHATLYWYQQILGQGPKLLIQFQNNGVVDDSQLPKDRFSAERLKGVDSTLKIQPAKLEDSAVYLCASSDRGDSSYEQYFGPGTRLTVT.

This clonotype was observed at least ten times. The genes are TRBV20-1 and TRBJ1-2; D may be TRBD1 (5 bases). Germline values: CDR1 DFQATT, CDR2 SNEGSKA (reference sequence). Trimming removed 4 bases at V and 4 bases at J, with 13 bases between. This CDR3 region has 13 residues. The CDR3 spells CSATTGLRYGYTF. For the CDR3, the DNA is TGCAGTGCTACAACGGGACTCCGCTATGGCTACACCTTC.

This clonotype was detected many times. V usage is TRBV20-1 and J usage is TRBJ2-7; the D gene is possibly TRBD1 (7 bases). The V gene's germline CDR1 is DFQATT and CDR2 SNEGSKA (reference sequence). Trimming cost V 1 base and J 1 base, with 11 bases left between them. CDR3 length equals 14 residues. The CDR3 coding sequence is TGCAGTGCTAGAGTGCAGGGGGGTTCCTACGAGCAGTACTTC. Protein product: CSARVQGGSYEQYF.

This clonotype was recorded at least ten times. The chain uses TRBV14 and TRBJ1-2; D gene ambiguous. CDR3 size: 13 residues. Germline assignment: CDR1 SGHDN and CDR2 FVKESK. V dropped 0 bases and J dropped 5 bases, with 7 bases sitting between them. The CDR3 DNA sequence: TGTGCCAGCAGCCAAGACGGCTGGTATGGCTACACCTTC. Its translation is CASSQDGWYGYTF.

This clonotype was picked up many times. V and J are TRBV11-1 and TRBJ2-1, with 7 positions matching TRBD2. J lost 0 bases, V lost 6 bases, and 5 bases had no gene match. Per the germline V gene, CDR1 is SGHAT and CDR2 is FQDESV (reference sequence). The CDR3 runs 15 residues. The CDR3 region is CASSKAGVSYNEQFF. CDR3 nucleotide sequence: TGTGCCAGCAGTAAGGCGGGGGTCTCCTACAATGAGCAGTTCTTC.

This clonotype was detected ten times or more. V usage is TRBV27 and J usage is TRBJ1-1; TRBD1 aligns across 9 bases. There are 17 residues in the CDR3. V gave up 5 bases and J gave up 0 bases; unmatched junction bases: 10. The germline gives CDR1 MNHEY, CDR2 SMNVEV (reference sequence). CDR3 sequence reads: CASSPTGTGIMNTEAFF. The CDR3 DNA is TGTGCCAGCAGTCCGACGGGGACAGGGATTATGAACACTGAAGCTTTCTTT.

This clonotype was observed at least ten times. The CDR3 here is CASSSGLASTDTQYF. Written as DNA, the CDR3 is TGCGCCAGCAGCTCGGGACTAGCAAGCACAGATACGCAGTATTTT. This rearrangement joins TRBV5-1 to TRBJ2-3; 9 positions agree with TRBD2. V was clipped by 3 bases and J by 0 bases; unmatched bases: 2. The CDR3 consists of 15 residues. Germline loops: CDR1 SGHRS, CDR2 YFSETQ. Full variable domain (rest looked up from reference TRBV5-1 and TRBJ2-3): KAGVTQTPRYLIKTRGQQVTLSCSPISGHRSVSWYQQTPGQGLQFLFEYFSETQRNKGNFPGRFSGRQFSNSRSEMNVSTLELGDSALYLCASSSGLASTDTQYFGPGTRLTVL.

This clonotype was picked up many times. The chain joins TRBV4-1 to TRBJ2-3, with a weak D call TRBD2 (6 bases). This CDR3 comprises 17 residues. Germline V gene sequence: CDR1 MGHRA, CDR2 YSYEKL. The ends were cut back, 2 bases at V and 4 bases at J, with 19 bases in the middle. For the CDR3, the DNA is TGCGCCAGCAGCCAAATTGGTCGGGAGCGCCCCGCAGATACGCAGTATTTT. Translation: CASSQIGRERPADTQYF.

This clonotype was counted many times. The chain uses TRBV6-2 or TRBV6-3 and TRBJ1-5; the D gene is possibly TRBD1 (5 bases). The CDR3 has 15 amino acids. V gave up 5 bases and J gave up 2 bases, with 13 bases separating them. Per germline, CDR1 MNHEY and CDR2 SVGEGT. The CDR3 region has the DNA TGTGCCAGCAGTCCCGGGGGTTCTGGCAATCAGCCCCAGCATTTT. It is translated as CASSPGGSGNQPQHF.

This clonotype was recorded at least ten times. The V and J genes are TRBV5-1 and TRBJ2-1, with 10 bases fitting TRBD2. V lost 0 bases to trimming and J lost 10 bases; unmatched junction nucleotides: 7. This CDR3 has 15 residues. Germline V gene sequence: CDR1 SGHRS, CDR2 YFSETQ. The CDR3 DNA follows: TGCGCCAGCAGCTTGGCCCTAGCGGGGGCCAGGGAGCAGTTCTTC. Translating gives CASSLALAGAREQFF.